This entry is about one TCR beta chain. Trimming cost V 1 base and J 2 bases, with 9 bases left between them. This CDR3 spans 14 amino acids. Looked up from germline, CDR1 is MNHNS and CDR2 is SASEGT. These data originate in a study of control samples from healthy donors and cancer patients. Some clones are missing from TCRdb's copy, which holds only in-frame ones; the method was immunoSEQ multiplex PCR. Of roughly 370,000 clones listed, around nine tenths are singletons. This TCR was sampled from a man aged 40-50 years with head and neck cancer. The rearrangement links TRBV6-1 to TRBJ2-7, with unresolved D. The sequencing sample was made of PBMCs. The CDR3 nucleotides are TGTGCCAGCAGTGAAGGAAAATTCCCCTACGAGCAGTACTTC. It codes for CASSEGKFPYEQYF.